One TCR beta chain is described in this entry. Its specificity is unknown. The time point: week 35, safety follow-up. Topical imiquimod was applied with each vaccine dose, which held 300 ug of mutant IDH1 20-mer peptide. Produced via immunoSEQ multiplex PCR; TCRdb's table is partial and in-frame only. The repertoire holds about 50,000 clones, with 76% as singletons. The data were taken from a study of a mutant IDH1 vaccine in newly diagnosed glioma. Study context: The study started vaccination 4-6 weeks after radiotherapy alone, or with temozolomide cycles.

Whole-study results and caveats: The authors found pseudoprogression apparently unrelated to changes in top peripheral T cell clonotypes.

The germline V and J ends were trimmed by 5 bases and 6 bases, with 19 bases remaining between them. The CDR3 sequence is 15 residues long. The germline V gene encodes CDR1 SGHTA and CDR2 FQGNSA. The sequencing used PBMCs, collected from a glioma patient whose treatment included an IDH1 peptide vaccine. The chain links TRBV7-2 to TRBJ1-1; TRBD1 is a possible D gene (5 bases). The source of this sequence is a man aged 35 to 55 with glioma. This CDR3 reads CASSPSGEEGAEAFF. For the CDR3, the DNA is TGTGCCAGCAGCCCCTCCGGGGAGGAAGGGGCTGAAGCTTTCTTT.